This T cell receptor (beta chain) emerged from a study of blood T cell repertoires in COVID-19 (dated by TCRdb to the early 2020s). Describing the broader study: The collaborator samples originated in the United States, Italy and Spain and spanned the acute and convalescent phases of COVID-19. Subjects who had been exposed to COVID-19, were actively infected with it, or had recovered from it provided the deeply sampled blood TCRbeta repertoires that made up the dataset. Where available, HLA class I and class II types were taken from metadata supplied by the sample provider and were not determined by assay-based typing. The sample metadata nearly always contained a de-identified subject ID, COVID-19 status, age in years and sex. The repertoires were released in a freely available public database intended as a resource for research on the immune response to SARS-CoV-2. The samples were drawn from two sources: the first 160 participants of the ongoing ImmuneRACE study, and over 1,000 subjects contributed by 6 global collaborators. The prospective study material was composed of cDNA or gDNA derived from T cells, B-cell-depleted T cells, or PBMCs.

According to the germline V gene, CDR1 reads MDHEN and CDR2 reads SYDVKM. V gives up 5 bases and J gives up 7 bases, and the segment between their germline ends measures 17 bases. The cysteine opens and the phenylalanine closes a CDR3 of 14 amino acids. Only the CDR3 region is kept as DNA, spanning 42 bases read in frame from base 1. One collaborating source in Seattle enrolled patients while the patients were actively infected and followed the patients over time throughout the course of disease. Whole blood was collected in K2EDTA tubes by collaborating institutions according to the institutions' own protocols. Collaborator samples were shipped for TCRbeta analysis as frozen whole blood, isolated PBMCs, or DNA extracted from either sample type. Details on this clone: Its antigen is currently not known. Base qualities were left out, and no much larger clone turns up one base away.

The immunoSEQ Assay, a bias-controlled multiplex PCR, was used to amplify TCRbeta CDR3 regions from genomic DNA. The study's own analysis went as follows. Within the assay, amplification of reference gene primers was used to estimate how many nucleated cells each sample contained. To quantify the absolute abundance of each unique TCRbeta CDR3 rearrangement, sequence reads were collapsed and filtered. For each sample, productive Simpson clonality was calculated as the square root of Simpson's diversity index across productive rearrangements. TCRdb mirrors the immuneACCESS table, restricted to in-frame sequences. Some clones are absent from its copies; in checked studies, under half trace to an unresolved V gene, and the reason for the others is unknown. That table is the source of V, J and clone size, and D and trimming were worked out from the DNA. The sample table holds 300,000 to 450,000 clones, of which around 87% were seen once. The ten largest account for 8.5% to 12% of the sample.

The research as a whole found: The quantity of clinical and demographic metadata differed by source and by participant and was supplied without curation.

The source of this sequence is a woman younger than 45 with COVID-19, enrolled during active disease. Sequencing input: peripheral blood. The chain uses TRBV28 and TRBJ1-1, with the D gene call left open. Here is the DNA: TGTGCCAGCAGTCGCGCCCAAGAGACGGGTGAAGCTTTCTTT. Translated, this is CASSRAQETGEAFF.